The clone carrying this TCR beta chain was found many times. What it binds is not known. Treatment here: some 20 received Ad26.COV2.S at low or high dose, single or two shots; 5 received placebo; per-sample allocation not given. Specimen acquisition occurred on day 63 following the initial vaccine or placebo injection. Within Boston, the person who donated was an adult of 18-55 years. Ad26.COV2.S expressed prefusion-stabilized spike from the original Wuhan strain. Sequencing was performed with immunoSEQ multiplex PCR; in TCRdb, only in-frame clones are kept and a portion is missing. Counted here are about 350,000 clones, approximately 86% occurring once; the ten biggest clones make up around 10%. This CDR3 is built from 14 residues. Germline trimming cut 3 bases from V and 8 bases from J; bases unmatched to any gene: 8. From germline, CDR1 is LNHDA and CDR2 SQIVND (reference sequence). This entry comes from a study of Ad26.COV2.S vaccination and SARS-CoV-2 variants. Study-level information: The authors gave Ad26.COV2.S intramuscularly, either once or twice 56 days apart. Broader study findings: Across vaccine and placebo recipients, the breadth of non-spike TCRs was similar.

The input for sequencing was peripheral blood, taken in a trial of Ad26.COV2.S vaccine versus placebo. The TCR sequence derives from a person aged 18-65 years who received the Ad26.COV2.S COVID-19 vaccine or a placebo. The V and J genes are TRBV19 and TRBJ2-7; 9 bases agree with TRBD1. CDR3: CASSIEDRGQKQYF. The CDR3, as DNA: TGTGCCAGTAGTATCGAGGACAGGGGTCAGAAGCAGTACTTC.